This passage covers 30 T cell receptor beta chains from one sample sequenced in a study of blood T cell repertoires in COVID-19. Only in-frame clones appear in the TCRdb table, and some are missing; sequencing was by immunoSEQ multiplex PCR. The sample consists of about 290,000 clones, 70% to 90% of them appearing once. The sample consisted of peripheral blood. Receptors were obtained from a woman between 50 and 59 years old with active or convalescent COVID-19.

The CDR3 region is CASSLGQAYYNEQFF. CDR3 DNA: TGTGCCAGCAGCTTGGGACAGGCCTACTACAATGAGCAGTTCTTC. The chain recombines TRBV7-6 with TRBJ2-1; 8 bases map to TRBD1. V gave up 3 bases and J gave up 3 bases; unmatched junction bases: 4. There are 15 residues in the CDR3. CDR1 and CDR2 from the germline V gene are SGHVS and FNYEAQ.

V is TRBV6-5 and J is TRBJ1-6; D perhaps matches TRBD1 (5 bases). The V end lost 5 bases, the J end lost 6 bases, and 11 bases lay between the germline ends. CDR3 length: 14 amino acids. Germline-derived CDR1 and CDR2 are MNHEY and SVGAGI. The CDR3 spells CASSRGGVNSPLHF. The CDR3 bases are TGTGCCAGCAGTCGTGGGGGGGTTAATTCACCCCTCCACTTT.

This clone was seen more than once but under ten times. The chain recombines TRBV10-3 with TRBJ1-1; D is perhaps TRBD1 (6 bases). Germline V gives CDR1 ENHRY, CDR2 SYGVKD. The germline V and J ends were trimmed by 8 bases and 0 bases, with 10 bases remaining between them. This CDR3 is built from 13 residues. The CDR3 bases are TGTGCCATCTGTGGACAGATGAACACTGAAGCTTTCTTT. This sequence encodes CAICGQMNTEAFF.

The chain links TRBV5-6 to TRBJ2-1, with 10 bases aligning to TRBD2. Germline loops: CDR1 SGHDT, CDR2 YYEEEE. V dropped 4 bases and J dropped 1; count of bases not matched to a gene: 2. The CDR3 contains 15 residues. CDR3: CASSLAGVSYNEQFF. The CDR3 nucleotides are TGTGCCAGCAGCCTAGCGGGAGTGTCCTACAATGAGCAGTTCTTC.

The chain links TRBV12-3 or TRBV12-4 to TRBJ1-1; D is ambiguous. The CDR3 is 11 residues long. As DNA, the CDR3 is TGTGTTGACCCGGGGAACACTGAAGCTTTCTTT. It is translated as CVDPGNTEAFF.

The gene calls are TRBV28 and TRBJ2-3; D remains unclear. In germline, CDR1 is MDHEN, CDR2 SYDVKM. The CDR3 consists of 11 residues. Trimming took 9 bases from V and 0 from J, leaving 4 bases between them. The CDR3 DNA reads TGTGCCAGTACTAGCACAGATACGCAGTATTTT. Amino acid sequence: CASTSTDTQYF.

V gene TRBV9 combines with J gene TRBJ2-1; 7 nucleotides match TRBD2. The germline V gene has CDR1 SGDLS and CDR2 YYNGEE. Trimming cost V 3 bases and J 8 bases; bases outside gene matches: 14. This CDR3 has 16 residues. For the CDR3, the DNA is TGTGCCAGCAGCGCGACCGGGACTACCCTTTTGGATGAGCAGTTCTTC. It specifies CASSATGTTLLDEQFF.

This chain uses TRBV19 with TRBJ2-2; D is perhaps TRBD2 (5 bases). This CDR3 is 12 amino acids long. Deletions cut 3 bases from V and 9 bases from J, with 8 bases between. The germline V gene has CDR1 LNHDA and CDR2 SQIVND (reference sequence). CDR3 sequence: CASSMGGWELFF. CDR3 nucleotides: TGTGCCAGTAGTATGGGCGGGTGGGAGCTGTTTTTT.

The chain has TRBV5-4 and TRBJ2-1; D is possibly TRBD1 (8 bases). This CDR3 is built from 15 residues. Looked up from germline, CDR1 is SGHNT and CDR2 is YYREEE (reference sequence). Deletions cut 2 bases from V and 4 bases from J, with 13 bases between. The CDR3 coding sequence is TGTGCCAGCAGCTTCAAACAGGGGGGGTACAATGAGCAGTTCTTC. Amino acids: CASSFKQGGYNEQFF.

The rearrangement links TRBV11-1 to TRBJ1-2; 7 bases line up with TRBD1. The junction had 14 bases not matched to a gene; V was cut back by 6 bases and J by 4 bases. The CDR3 has 16 amino acids. The germline gives CDR1 SGHAT, CDR2 FQDESV (reference sequence). CDR3 DNA: TGTGCCAGCAGTTCCTTGACAGGGATCGTATCCTATGGCTACACCTTC. Amino acid sequence: CASSSLTGIVSYGYTF.

This clone was picked up one time. The gene calls are TRBV21-1 and TRBJ1-1; TRBD1 is taken as the D call from the table, unchecked against the DNA. TRBV21-1 represents a pseudogene. The CDR3 is made up of 16 amino acids. In nucleotides, the CDR3 is TGTGCCAGCAGCAAAGATTGGACCAGGGGAGACACTGAAGCTTTCTTT. Protein product: CASSKDWTRGDTEAFF.

The J gene is TRBJ2-2, the V gene TRBV2; the D gene is possibly TRBD1 (5 bases). CDR1 and CDR2 from the germline V gene are SNHLY and FYNNEI. V was shortened by 2 bases and J by 3 bases, with 10 bases between the two germline ends. The length of the CDR3 is 15 residues. CDR3 in amino acids: CASSELGRDTGELFF. The CDR3 DNA follows: TGTGCCAGCAGTGAACTGGGCAGGGACACCGGGGAGCTGTTTTTT.

The chain links TRBV28 to TRBJ1-2, with a weak D call TRBD1 (6 bases). The CDR3 loop spans 15 amino acids. The germline V gene encodes CDR1 MDHEN and CDR2 SYDVKM. Trimming took off 5 bases at V and 2 bases at J, with 15 bases between the two ends. This CDR3 reads CASSTTGTLNYGYTF. The DNA of the CDR3 is TGTGCCAGCAGTACTACCGGGACATTAAACTATGGCTACACCTTC.

This clone was recorded a few times. The junction does not match germline at one end; this may be a read error. This sequence joins TRBV19 and TRBJ1-4; 8 bases agree with TRBD1. In germline, CDR1 is LNHDA, CDR2 SQIVND (reference sequence). The CDR3 is made up of 14 amino acids. The CDR3: CASSQPGGSEQLFF. CDR3 nucleotide sequence: TGTGCCAGTAGTCAACCAGGGGGCTCTGAACAACTGTTTTTT.

The chain combines TRBV29-1 with TRBJ1-3, with D maybe TRBD1 (6 bases). Germline CDR1 is SQVTM and CDR2 is ANQGSEA. CDR3 length: 14 residues. V was clipped by 7 bases and J by 8 bases, with 21 bases between them. CDR3: CSARGAGVRDTIYF. CDR3 in DNA: TGCAGCGCCCGGGGGGCAGGGGTCAGGGACACCATATATTTT.

Only one count was recorded for this clone. The rearrangement uses TRBV5-1 and TRBJ1-1, with a possible D match to TRBD1 (6 bases). This CDR3 is built from 14 residues. Germline CDR1 is SGHRS and CDR2 is YFSETQ. Trimming cost V 3 bases and J 0 bases, with 9 bases left between them. The CDR3 region has the DNA TGCGCCAGCAGCTCGACAGGATTGAACACTGAAGCTTTCTTT. Translating it yields CASSSTGLNTEAFF.

The chain couples TRBV3-1 (or the pseudogene TRBV3-2) to TRBJ2-1; 8 nucleotides line up with TRBD2. The V segment lost 4 bases and the J segment 9 bases; nucleotides outside the gene matches: 5. CDR1 is LGHDT and CDR2 is YNNKEL in the germline V gene (reference sequence). The CDR3 extends over 13 amino acids. The CDR3 protein is CASSRTSGLEQFF. DNA for the CDR3: TGTGCCAGCAGCCGCACTAGCGGTCTTGAGCAGTTCTTC.

The chain links TRBV19 to TRBJ2-1; D is undetermined. Germline V gene lookup returns CDR1 LNHDA and CDR2 SQIVND (reference sequence). The V end was cut by 3 bases, the J end by 9 bases, with 15 bases between. The CDR3 runs 14 residues. The CDR3 DNA follows: TGTGCCAGTAGTATGGTACCGTTGGCTAGTGAGCAGTTCTTC. Protein sequence: CASSMVPLASEQFF.

The chain is built from TRBV4-1 and TRBJ1-3; no firm D call. From germline, CDR1 is MGHRA and CDR2 YSYEKL. The CDR3 consists of 15 residues. V was trimmed by 3 bases and J by 0 bases, leaving 9 bases between them. CDR3 DNA sequence: TGCGCCAGCAGCCAGCTACAGATCTCTGGAAACACCATATATTTT. Residues: CASSQLQISGNTIYF.

This chain connects TRBV5-1 to TRBJ2-5; a weak D match, TRBD2 (5 bases). With 0 bases removed from V and 3 bases from J, the gap between germline ends came to 9 bases. CDR3 length: 14 amino acids. Germline CDR1 SGHRS, CDR2 YFSETQ. The CDR3 DNA reads as TGCGCCAGCAGCTTGGCGGCTAGCAAAGAGACCCAGTACTTC. Protein: CASSLAASKETQYF.

The chain uses TRBV3-1 (or the pseudogene TRBV3-2) and TRBJ2-5; unclear D gene. CDR3 length: 15 residues. Germline CDR1 reads LGHDT; CDR2 reads YNNKEL (reference sequence). The V end lost 0 bases, the J end lost 1 base, and 9 bases lay between the germline ends. CDR3 region: CASSQDPFSQETQYF. CDR3 DNA: TGTGCCAGCAGCCAAGACCCCTTTAGCCAAGAGACCCAGTACTTC.

V gene TRBV5-1 combines with J gene TRBJ1-4; D might be TRBD1 (6 bases). The germline V gene encodes CDR1 SGHRS and CDR2 YFSETQ. The CDR3 extends over 16 amino acids. The germline V and J ends were trimmed by 4 bases and 7 bases, with 20 bases remaining between them. The DNA of the CDR3 is TGCGCCAGCAGCGAAGTAGGGACAATCCGGGGTGAAAAACTGTTTTTT. Translated: CASSEVGTIRGEKLFF.

V gene TRBV15 combines with J gene TRBJ1-6; TRBD1 matches at 8 bases. The CDR3 spans 16 residues. V gave up 3 bases and J gave up 5 bases; unmatched junction bases: 6. Germline CDR1 and CDR2: LNHNV and YYDKDF (reference sequence). CDR3 sequence: CATSSLDRGNNSPLHF. In nucleotides, the CDR3 is TGTGCCACCAGCAGCCTAGACAGGGGTAATAATTCACCCCTCCACTTT.

Concerning this clone itself: This sample includes further DNA sequences coding for the same CDR3. The chain is built from TRBV5-1 and TRBJ1-1; 9 bases line up with TRBD1. The CDR3 extends over 14 amino acids. V lost 3 bases and J lost 3; bases outside the gene matches: 3. Germline assignment: CDR1 SGHRS and CDR2 YFSETQ. In nucleotides, the CDR3 is TGCGCCAGCAGCTCGACAGGGGGATACACTGAAGCTTTCTTT. Its protein is CASSSTGGYTEAFF.

The chain carries TRBV4-1 and TRBJ2-4; D possibly corresponds to TRBD1 (5 bases). The V end lost 4 bases, the J end lost 6 bases, and 16 bases lay between the germline ends. CDR1 is MGHRA and CDR2 is YSYEKL in the germline V gene. The CDR3 totals 15 residues. CDR3 in DNA: TGCGCCAGCAGCCCTACTCCAGGGAAGGGAAACATTCAGTACTTC. It specifies CASSPTPGKGNIQYF.

This clone was observed at least ten times. The rearrangement joins TRBV29-1 to TRBJ1-5; the match to TRBD1 covers 10 bases. The germline gives CDR1 SQVTM, CDR2 ANQGSEA. The CDR3 is 17 amino acids. J gave up 0 bases and V 7 bases, and 12 bases lay outside the gene matches. CDR3 nucleotide sequence: TGCAGCGCCGGCTCCGGGACAGGGGAGTATAGCAATCAGCCCCAGCATTTT. Its translation: CSAGSGTGEYSNQPQHF.

In its sample, this clone was seen once. This chain connects TRBV10-3 to TRBJ2-1; 9 nucleotides match TRBD1. V lost 1 base and J lost 7; bases outside the gene matches: 5. CDR1 and CDR2 from the germline V gene are ENHRY and SYGVKD. The CDR3 totals 15 residues. This CDR3 is CAISELGTGTNEQFF. In DNA, the CDR3 is TGTGCCATCAGTGAGTTAGGGACAGGGACTAATGAGCAGTTCTTC.

V gene TRBV12-5 combines with J gene TRBJ1-5, with D perhaps matching TRBD1 (5 bases). The CDR3 is made up of 14 amino acids. From germline, CDR1 is LGHNT and CDR2 FRNRAP. The ends were cut back, 6 bases at V and 2 bases at J, with 11 bases in the middle. CDR3 protein: CASGPTVGNQPQHF. In DNA, the CDR3 is TGTGCTAGTGGCCCGACAGTAGGCAATCAGCCCCAGCATTTT.

In this sample, this clone turned up a few times. The J gene is TRBJ2-7, the V gene TRBV21-1; the D call TRBD1 from the table was never checked on the DNA. TRBV21-1 is reported as a pseudogene. This CDR3 comprises 15 residues. CDR3 nucleotide sequence: TGTGCCAGCAGTTTCGCTACGACAGGGTTCCACGAGCAGTACTTC. Its translation is CASSFATTGFHEQYF.

The CDR3 DNA follows: TGTGCCAGCAGACAACCGGGACAGGGTGGATCTGAGCAGTTCTTC. It translates to CASRQPGQGGSEQFF. This sequence joins TRBV27 and TRBJ2-1; the match to TRBD1 covers 9 bases. The germline CDR1 and CDR2 sequences are MNHEY and SMNVEV (reference sequence). V lost 6 bases and J lost 9; bases outside the gene matches: 12. The CDR3 is made up of 15 amino acids.